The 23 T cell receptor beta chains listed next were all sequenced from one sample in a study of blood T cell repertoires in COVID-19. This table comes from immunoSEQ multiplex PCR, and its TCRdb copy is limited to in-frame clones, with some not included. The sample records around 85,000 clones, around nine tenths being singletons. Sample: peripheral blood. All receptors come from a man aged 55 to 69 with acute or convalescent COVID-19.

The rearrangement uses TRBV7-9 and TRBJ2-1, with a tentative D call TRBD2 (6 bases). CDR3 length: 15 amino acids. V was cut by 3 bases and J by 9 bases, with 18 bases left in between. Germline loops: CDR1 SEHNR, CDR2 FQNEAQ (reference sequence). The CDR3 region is CASSFGGLQYGEQFF. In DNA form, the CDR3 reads TGTGCCAGCAGCTTCGGGGGTTTACAATATGGTGAGCAGTTCTTC.

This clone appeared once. The CDR3 loop is CASSLQGAIQPQHF. The CDR3 DNA reads as TGTGCCAGTAGCCTACAGGGGGCTATTCAGCCCCAGCATTTT. The J gene is TRBJ1-5, the V gene TRBV19; 9 positions agree with TRBD1. The CDR3 runs 14 residues. Germline loops: CDR1 LNHDA, CDR2 SQIVND (reference sequence). V lost 6 bases and J lost 6; bases outside the gene matches: 6.

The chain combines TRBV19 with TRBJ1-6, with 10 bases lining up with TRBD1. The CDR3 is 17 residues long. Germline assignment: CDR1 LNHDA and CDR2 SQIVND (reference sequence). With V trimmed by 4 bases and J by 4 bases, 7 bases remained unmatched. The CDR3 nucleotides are TGTGCCAGTAGTACCAACCCGGGACAGGGGTATAATTCACCCCTCCACTTT. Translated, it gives CASSTNPGQGYNSPLHF.

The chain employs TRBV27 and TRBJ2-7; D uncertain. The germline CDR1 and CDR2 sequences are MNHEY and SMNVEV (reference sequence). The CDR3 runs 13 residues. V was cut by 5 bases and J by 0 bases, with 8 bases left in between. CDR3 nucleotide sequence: TGTGCCAGCAGTGCCGCGATCTCCTACGAGCAGTACTTC. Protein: CASSAAISYEQYF.

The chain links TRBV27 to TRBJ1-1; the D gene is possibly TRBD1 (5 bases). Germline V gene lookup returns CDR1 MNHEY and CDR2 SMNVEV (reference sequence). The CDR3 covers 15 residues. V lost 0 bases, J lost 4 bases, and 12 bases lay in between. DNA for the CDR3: TGTGCCAGCAGTTTATCAATCTTGGGGGGCACTGAAGCTTTCTTT. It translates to CASSLSILGGTEAFF.

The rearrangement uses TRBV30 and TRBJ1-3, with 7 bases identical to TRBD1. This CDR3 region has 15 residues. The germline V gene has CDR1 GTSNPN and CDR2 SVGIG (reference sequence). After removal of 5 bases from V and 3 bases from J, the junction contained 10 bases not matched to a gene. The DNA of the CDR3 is TGTGCCTGGCGTATAGGGGGCTCTAGTGGAAACACCATATATTTT. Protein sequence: CAWRIGGSSGNTIYF. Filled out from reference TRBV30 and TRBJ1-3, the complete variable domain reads SQTIHQWPATLVQPVGSPLSLECTVEGTSNPNLYWYRQAAGRGLQLLFYSVGIGQISSEVPQNLSASRPQDRQFILSSKKLLLSDSGFYLCAWRIGGSSGNTIYFGEGSWLTVV.

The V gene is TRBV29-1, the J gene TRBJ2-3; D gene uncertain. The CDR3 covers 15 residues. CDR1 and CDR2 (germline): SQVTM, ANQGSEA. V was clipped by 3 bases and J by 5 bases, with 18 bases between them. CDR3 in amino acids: CSVDGVHASGDTQYF. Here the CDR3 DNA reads TGCAGCGTTGATGGAGTGCACGCTTCGGGAGATACGCAGTATTTT.

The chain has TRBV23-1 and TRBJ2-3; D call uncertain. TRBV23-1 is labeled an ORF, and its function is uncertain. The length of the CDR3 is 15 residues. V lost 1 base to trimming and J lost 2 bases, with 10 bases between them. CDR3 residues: CASSQLARPTDTQYF. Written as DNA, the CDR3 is TGCGCCAGCAGTCAATTGGCCAGGCCCACAGATACGCAGTATTTT.

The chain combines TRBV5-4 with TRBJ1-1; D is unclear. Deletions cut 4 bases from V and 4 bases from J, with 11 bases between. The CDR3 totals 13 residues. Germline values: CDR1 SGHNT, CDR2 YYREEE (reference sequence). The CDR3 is CASSSKEGTEAFF. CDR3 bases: TGTGCCAGCAGCAGCAAAGAGGGCACTGAAGCTTTCTTT. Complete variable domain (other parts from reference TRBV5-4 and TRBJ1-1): ETGVTQSPTHLIKTRGQQVTLRCSSQSGHNTVSWYQQALGQGPQFIFQYYREEENGRGNFPPRFSGLQFPNYSSELNVNALELDDSALYLCASSSKEGTEAFFGQGTRLTVV.

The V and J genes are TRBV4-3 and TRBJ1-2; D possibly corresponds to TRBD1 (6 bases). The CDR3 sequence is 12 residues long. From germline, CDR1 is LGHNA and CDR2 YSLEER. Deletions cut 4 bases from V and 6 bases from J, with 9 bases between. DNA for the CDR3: TGCGCCAGCAGCCTGAACAGGGATGGCTACACCTTC. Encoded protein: CASSLNRDGYTF.

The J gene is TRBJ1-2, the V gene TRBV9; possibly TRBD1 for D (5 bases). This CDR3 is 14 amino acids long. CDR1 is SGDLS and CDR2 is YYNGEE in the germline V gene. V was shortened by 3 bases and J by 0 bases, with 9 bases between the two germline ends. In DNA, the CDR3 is TGTGCCAGCAGCGGGGGGGACCCTAACTATGGCTACACCTTC. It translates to CASSGGDPNYGYTF. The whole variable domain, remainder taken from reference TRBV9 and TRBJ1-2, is DSGVTQTPKHLITATGQRVTLRCSPRSGDLSVYWYQQSLDQGLQFLIQYYNGEERAKGNILERFSAQQFPDLHSELNLSSLELGDSALYFCASSGGDPNYGYTFGSGTRLTVV.

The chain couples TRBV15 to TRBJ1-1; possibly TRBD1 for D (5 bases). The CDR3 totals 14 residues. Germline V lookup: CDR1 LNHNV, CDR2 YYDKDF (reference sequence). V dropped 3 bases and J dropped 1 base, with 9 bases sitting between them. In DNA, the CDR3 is TGTGCCACCAGCAGGAGTCAGGGGAACACTGAAGCTTTCTTT. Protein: CATSRSQGNTEAFF.

CDR3 sequence: CASSLFRGGTTDTQYF. DNA for the CDR3: TGTGCCAGCAGCTTATTCCGCGGGGGGACGACTGATACGCAGTATTTT. This chain joins TRBV7-2 and TRBJ2-3; 8 bases line up with TRBD2. Germline V CDR1 and CDR2: SGHTA, FQGNSA. The CDR3 has 16 residues. After removal of 2 bases from V and 6 bases from J, the junction contained 10 bases not matched to a gene.

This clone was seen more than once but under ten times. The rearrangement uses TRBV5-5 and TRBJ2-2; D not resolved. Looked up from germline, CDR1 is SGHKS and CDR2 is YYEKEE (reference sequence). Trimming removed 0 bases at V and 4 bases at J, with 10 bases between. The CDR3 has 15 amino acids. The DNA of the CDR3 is TGTGCCAGCAGCTTGGTCCCGAGTGGCACCGGGGAGCTGTTTTTT. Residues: CASSLVPSGTGELFF.

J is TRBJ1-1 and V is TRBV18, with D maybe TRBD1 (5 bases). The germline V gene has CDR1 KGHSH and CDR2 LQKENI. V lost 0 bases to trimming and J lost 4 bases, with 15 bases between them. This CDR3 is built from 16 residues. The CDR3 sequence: CASSPPVVGTATEAFF. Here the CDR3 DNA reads TGTGCCAGCTCACCACCGGTGGTAGGGACTGCCACTGAAGCTTTCTTT.

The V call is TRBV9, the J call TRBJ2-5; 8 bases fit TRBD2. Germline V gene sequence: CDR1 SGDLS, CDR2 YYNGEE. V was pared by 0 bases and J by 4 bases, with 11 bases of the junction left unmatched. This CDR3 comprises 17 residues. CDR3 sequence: CASSVGYGGGPGETQYF. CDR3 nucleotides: TGTGCCAGCAGCGTAGGGTATGGCGGGGGGCCCGGAGAGACCCAGTACTTC.

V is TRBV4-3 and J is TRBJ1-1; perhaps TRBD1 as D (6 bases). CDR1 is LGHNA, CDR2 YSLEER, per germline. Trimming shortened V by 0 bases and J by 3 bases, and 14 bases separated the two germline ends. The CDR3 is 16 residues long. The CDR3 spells CASSQEQGRYDTEAFF. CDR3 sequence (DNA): TGCGCCAGCAGCCAAGAACAGGGACGGTACGACACTGAAGCTTTCTTT.

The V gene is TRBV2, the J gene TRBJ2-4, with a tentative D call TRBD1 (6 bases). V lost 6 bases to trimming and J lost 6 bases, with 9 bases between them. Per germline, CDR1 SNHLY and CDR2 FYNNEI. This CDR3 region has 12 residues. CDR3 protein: CASRTGANIQYF. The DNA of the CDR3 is TGTGCCAGCAGGACAGGAGCAAACATTCAGTACTTC.

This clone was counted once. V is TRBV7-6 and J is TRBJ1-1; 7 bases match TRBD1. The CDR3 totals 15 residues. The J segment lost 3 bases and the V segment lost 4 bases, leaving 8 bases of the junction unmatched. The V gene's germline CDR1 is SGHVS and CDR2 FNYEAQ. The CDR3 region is CASSSPQGRDTEAFF. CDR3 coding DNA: TGTGCCAGCAGCTCGCCACAGGGGCGGGACACTGAAGCTTTCTTT.

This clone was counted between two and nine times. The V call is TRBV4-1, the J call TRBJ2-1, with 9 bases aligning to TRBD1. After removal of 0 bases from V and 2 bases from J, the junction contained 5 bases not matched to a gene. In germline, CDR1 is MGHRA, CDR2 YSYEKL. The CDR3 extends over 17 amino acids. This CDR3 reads CASSQEGQGYTYNEQFF. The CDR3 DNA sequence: TGCGCCAGCAGCCAAGAAGGACAGGGGTATACCTACAATGAGCAGTTCTTC.

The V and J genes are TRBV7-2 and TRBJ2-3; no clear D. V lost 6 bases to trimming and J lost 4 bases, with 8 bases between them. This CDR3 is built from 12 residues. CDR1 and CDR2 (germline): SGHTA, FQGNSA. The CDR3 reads CASSFSPDTQYF. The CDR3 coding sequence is TGTGCCAGCAGTTTTAGCCCAGATACGCAGTATTTT.

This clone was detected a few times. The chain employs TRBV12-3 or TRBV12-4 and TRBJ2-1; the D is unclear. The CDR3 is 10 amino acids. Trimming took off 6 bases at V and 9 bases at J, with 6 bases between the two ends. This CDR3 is CASSIGEQFF. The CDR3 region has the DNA TGTGCCAGCAGCATCGGTGAGCAGTTCTTC.

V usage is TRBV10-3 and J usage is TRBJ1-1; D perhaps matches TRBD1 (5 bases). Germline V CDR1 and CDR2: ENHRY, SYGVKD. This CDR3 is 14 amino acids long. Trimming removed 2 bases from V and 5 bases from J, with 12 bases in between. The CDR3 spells CAISEPRRGTEAFF. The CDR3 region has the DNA TGTGCCATCAGTGAGCCTCGACGGGGGACTGAAGCTTTCTTT.